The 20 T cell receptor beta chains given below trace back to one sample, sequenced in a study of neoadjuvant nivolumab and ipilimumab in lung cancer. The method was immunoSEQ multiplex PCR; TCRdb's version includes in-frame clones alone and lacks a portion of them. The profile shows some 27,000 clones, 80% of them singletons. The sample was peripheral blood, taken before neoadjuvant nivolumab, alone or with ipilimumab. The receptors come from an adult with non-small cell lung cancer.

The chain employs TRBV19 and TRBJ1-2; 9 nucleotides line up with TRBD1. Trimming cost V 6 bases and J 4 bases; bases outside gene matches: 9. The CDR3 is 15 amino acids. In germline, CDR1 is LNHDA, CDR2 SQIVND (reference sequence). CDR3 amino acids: CASRSSRDRVYGYTF. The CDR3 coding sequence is TGTGCCAGTAGGTCATCCCGGGACAGGGTCTATGGCTACACCTTC.

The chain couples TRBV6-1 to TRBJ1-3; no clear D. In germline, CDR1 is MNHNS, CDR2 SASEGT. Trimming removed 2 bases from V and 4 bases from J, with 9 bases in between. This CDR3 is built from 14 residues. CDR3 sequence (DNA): TGTGCCAGCAGTGAACCGGTGGGGGGAAACACCATATATTTT. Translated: CASSEPVGGNTIYF.

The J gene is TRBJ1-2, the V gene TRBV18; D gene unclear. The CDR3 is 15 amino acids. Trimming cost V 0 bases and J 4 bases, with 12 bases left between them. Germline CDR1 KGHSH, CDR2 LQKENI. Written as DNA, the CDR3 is TGTGCCAGCTCACCACCTGCGGACGCGGGCTATGGCTACACCTTC. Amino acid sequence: CASSPPADAGYGYTF.

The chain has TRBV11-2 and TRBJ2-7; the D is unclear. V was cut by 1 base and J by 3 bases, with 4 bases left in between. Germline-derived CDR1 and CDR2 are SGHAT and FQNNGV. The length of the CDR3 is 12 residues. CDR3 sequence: CASSLVSYEQYF. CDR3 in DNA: TGTGCCAGCAGCTTAGTGAGCTACGAGCAGTACTTC. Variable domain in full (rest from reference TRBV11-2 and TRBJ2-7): EAGVAQSPRYKIIEKRQSVAFWCNPISGHATLYWYQQILGQGPKLLIQFQNNGVVDDSQLPKDRFSAERLKGVDSTLKIQPAKLEDSAVYLCASSLVSYEQYFGPGTRLTVT.

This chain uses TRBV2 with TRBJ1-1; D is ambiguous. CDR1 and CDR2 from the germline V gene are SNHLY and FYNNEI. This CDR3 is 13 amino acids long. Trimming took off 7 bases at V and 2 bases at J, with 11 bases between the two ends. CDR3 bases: TGTGCCAGCAACCTGGGGATAAACACTGAAGCTTTCTTT. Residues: CASNLGINTEAFF.

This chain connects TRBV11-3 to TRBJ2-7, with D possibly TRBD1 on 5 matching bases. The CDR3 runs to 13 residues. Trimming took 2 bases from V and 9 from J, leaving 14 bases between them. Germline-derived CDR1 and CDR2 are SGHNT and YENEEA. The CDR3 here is CASSLSPRAVQYF. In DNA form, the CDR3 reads TGTGCCAGCAGCTTAAGTCCCAGGGCGGTGCAGTACTTC.

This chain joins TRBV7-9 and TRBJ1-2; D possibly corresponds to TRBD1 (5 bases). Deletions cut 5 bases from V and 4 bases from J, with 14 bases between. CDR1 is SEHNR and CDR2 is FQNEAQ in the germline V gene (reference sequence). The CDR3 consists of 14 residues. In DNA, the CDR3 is TGTGCCAGCAGCCGCGAACAGGCTACCTATGGCTACACCTTC. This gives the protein CASSREQATYGYTF.

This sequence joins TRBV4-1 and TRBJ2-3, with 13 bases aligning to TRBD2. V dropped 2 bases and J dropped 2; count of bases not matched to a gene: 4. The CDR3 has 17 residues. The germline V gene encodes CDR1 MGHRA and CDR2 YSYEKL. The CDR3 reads CASSQSGLAGNTDTQYF. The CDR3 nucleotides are TGCGCCAGCAGCCAATCGGGACTAGCGGGGAACACAGATACGCAGTATTTT.

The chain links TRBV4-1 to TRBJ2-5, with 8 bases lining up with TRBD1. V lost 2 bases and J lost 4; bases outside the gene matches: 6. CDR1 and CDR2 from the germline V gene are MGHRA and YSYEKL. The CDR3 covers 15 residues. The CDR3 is CASSQTGGFRETQYF. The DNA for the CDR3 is TGCGCCAGCAGCCAAACAGGGGGGTTTCGAGAGACCCAGTACTTC.

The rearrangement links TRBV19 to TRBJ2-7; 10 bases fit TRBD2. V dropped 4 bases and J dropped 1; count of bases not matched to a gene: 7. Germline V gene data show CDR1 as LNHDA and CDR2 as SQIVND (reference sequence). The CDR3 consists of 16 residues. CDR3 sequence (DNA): TGTGCCAGTAGTAGGACAACTAGCGGGGTTTCCTACGAGCAGTACTTC. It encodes CASSRTTSGVSYEQYF. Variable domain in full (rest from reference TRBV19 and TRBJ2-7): DGGITQSPKYLFRKEGQNVTLSCEQNLNHDAMYWYRQDPGQGLRLIYYSQIVNDFQKGDIAEGYSVSREKKESFPLTVTSAQKNPTAFYLCASSRTTSGVSYEQYFGPGTRLTVT.

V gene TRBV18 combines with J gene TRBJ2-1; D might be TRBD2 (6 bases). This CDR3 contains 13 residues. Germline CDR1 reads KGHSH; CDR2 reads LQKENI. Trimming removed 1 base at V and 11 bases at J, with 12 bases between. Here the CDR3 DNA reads TGTGCCAGCTCACCACGGGGCGGGGATCAGCAGTTCTTC. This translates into CASSPRGGDQQFF.

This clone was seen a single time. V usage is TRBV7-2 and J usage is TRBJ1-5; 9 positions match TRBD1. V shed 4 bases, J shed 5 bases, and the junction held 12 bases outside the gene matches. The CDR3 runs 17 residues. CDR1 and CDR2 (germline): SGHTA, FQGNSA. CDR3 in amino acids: CASSSRSGTGSHQPQHF. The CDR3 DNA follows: TGTGCCAGCAGCTCTCGATCCGGGACAGGGTCTCATCAGCCCCAGCATTTT.

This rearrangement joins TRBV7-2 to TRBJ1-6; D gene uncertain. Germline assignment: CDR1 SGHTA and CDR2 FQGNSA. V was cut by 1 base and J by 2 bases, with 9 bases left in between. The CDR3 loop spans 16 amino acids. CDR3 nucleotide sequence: TGTGCCAGCAGCTTAGTCCCAGGCCCCTATAATTCACCCCTCCACTTT. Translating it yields CASSLVPGPYNSPLHF.

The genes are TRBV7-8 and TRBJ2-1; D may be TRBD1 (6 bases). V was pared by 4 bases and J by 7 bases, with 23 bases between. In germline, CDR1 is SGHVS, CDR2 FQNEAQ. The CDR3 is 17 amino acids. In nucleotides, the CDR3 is TGTGCCAGCAGCTCCCCTCCTTTCGGGACGAGGGGGAATGAGCAGTTCTTC. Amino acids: CASSSPPFGTRGNEQFF.

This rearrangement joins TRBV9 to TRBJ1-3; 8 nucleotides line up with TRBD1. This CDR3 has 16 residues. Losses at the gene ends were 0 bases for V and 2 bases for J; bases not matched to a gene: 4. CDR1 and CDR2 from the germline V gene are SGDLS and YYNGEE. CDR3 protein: CASSVVDRGPGNTIYF. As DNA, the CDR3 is TGTGCCAGCAGCGTAGTAGACAGGGGCCCTGGAAACACCATATATTTT.

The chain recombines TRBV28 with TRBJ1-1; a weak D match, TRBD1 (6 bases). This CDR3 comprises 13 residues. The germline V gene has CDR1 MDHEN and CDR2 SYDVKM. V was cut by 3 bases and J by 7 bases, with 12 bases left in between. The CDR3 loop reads CASSLLGAGEAFF. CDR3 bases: TGTGCCAGCAGTTTGTTGGGGGCGGGTGAAGCTTTCTTT.

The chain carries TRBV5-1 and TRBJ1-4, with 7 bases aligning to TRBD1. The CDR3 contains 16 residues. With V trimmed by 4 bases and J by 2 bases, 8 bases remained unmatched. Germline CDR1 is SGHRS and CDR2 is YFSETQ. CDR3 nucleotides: TGCGCCAGCAGCATACAGGGGCAGGGGACTAATGAAAAACTGTTTTTT. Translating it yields CASSIQGQGTNEKLFF. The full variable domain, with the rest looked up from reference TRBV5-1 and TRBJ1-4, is KAGVTQTPRYLIKTRGQQVTLSCSPISGHRSVSWYQQTPGQGLQFLFEYFSETQRNKGNFPGRFSGRQFSNSRSEMNVSTLELGDSALYLCASSIQGQGTNEKLFFGSGTQLSVL.

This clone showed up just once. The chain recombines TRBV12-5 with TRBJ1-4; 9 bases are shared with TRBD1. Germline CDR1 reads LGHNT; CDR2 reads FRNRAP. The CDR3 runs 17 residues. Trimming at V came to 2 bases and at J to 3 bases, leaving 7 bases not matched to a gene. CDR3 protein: CASGLFCWDRANEKLFF. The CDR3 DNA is TGTGCTAGTGGTTTGTTTTGCTGGGACAGGGCTAATGAAAAACTGTTTTTT.

The DNA for the CDR3 is TGTGCCAGCAGCTTAGGACACGACACCGGGGAGCTGTTTTTT. It codes for CASSLGHDTGELFF. This chain links TRBV7-7 with TRBJ2-2; no definite D call. The germline V and J ends were trimmed by 1 base and 3 bases, with 6 bases remaining between them. Germline lookup yields CDR1 SSHAT and CDR2 FNYEAQ (reference sequence). This CDR3 has 14 amino acids.

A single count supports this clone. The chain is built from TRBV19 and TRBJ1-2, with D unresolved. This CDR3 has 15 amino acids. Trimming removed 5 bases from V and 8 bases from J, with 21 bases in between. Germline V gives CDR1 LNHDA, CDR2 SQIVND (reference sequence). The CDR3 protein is CASSHLAGNGVGYTF. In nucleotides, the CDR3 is TGTGCCAGTAGTCACCTAGCGGGTAATGGCGTCGGCTACACCTTC.